Listed here are 10 T cell receptor beta chains from one sample, sequenced in a study of T-cell reconstitution after alpha-beta-depleted transplantation in children (dated by TCRdb to the mid-2010s). Library construction relied on PCR. Reads for this sample came from an Illumina HiSeq 2500. TCR libraries were prepared with molecular barcoding, using unique molecular identifiers to normalize TCRbeta repertoire quantification. TCRdb applied fastp at Q25 and MiXCR to the public reads, then kept only in-frame beta chains. Rows are combined by CDR3 protein, so each entry shows the most common genes and DNA. In all, the sample holds fewer than 550,000 distinct CDR3 sequences, and about 10% of those were seen once. Of the sample, around 2% falls within the top ten clones. The intended sense of this specimen's treatment or condition label: allogeneic hematopoietic cell transplantation with graft depleted of TCRalphabeta T cells and CD19 B cells.

Sequenced material: PBMCs, taken before TCRalphabeta/CD19-depleted stem cell transplant. These receptors were collected from a child aged 2 to 9 with inherited bone marrow failure, due to receive a stem cell transplant.

Many counts were recorded for this clonotype. The chain recombines TRBV11-2 with TRBJ2-2; 8 positions match TRBD2. Germline loops: CDR1 SGHAT, CDR2 FQNNGV. The CDR3 runs 16 residues. After removal of 3 bases from V and 7 bases from J, the junction contained 10 bases not matched to a gene. CDR3 protein: CASSLSGSGESGELFF. For the CDR3, the DNA is TGTGCCAGCAGCTTGAGCGGGAGCGGGGAGAGCGGGGAGCTGTTTTTT.

This clonotype was recorded many times. This sequence joins TRBV12-3 or TRBV12-4 and TRBJ2-1; D is uncertain. The CDR3 is 15 amino acids. Trimming cost V 7 bases and J 2 bases, with 15 bases left between them. CDR3 sequence: CASTGELSAYNEQFF. The CDR3 DNA follows: TGTGCCAGCACCGGCGAGCTTTCAGCCTACAATGAGCAGTTCTTC.

The genes are TRBV20-1 and TRBJ2-1; the match to TRBD2 covers 10 bases. With 0 bases clipped from V and 0 bases from J, the junction kept 5 bases outside the gene matches. The CDR3 totals 17 residues. Looked up from germline, CDR1 is DFQATT and CDR2 is SNEGSKA (reference sequence). The CDR3 protein is CSARDRSGRGSYNEQFF. The CDR3 DNA sequence: TGCAGTGCTAGAGATCGGAGCGGGAGGGGCTCCTACAATGAGCAGTTCTTC.

The chain recombines TRBV10-2 with TRBJ2-7; possibly TRBD2 for D (7 bases). CDR1 WSHSY and CDR2 SAAADI come from the germline V gene. The ends were cut back, 6 bases at V and 7 bases at J, with 19 bases in the middle. CDR3 length equals 14 residues. The CDR3 sequence is CASRTRGEGREQYF. CDR3 DNA sequence: TGCGCCAGCAGAACTAGGGGGGAGGGCCGAGAGCAGTACTTC.

This clonotype was recorded many times. The chain couples TRBV27 to TRBJ2-7; TRBD2 might be the D (5 bases). Germline CDR1 and CDR2: MNHEY and SMNVEV (reference sequence). This CDR3 contains 16 residues. V was cut by 5 bases and J by 3 bases, with 20 bases left in between. The CDR3 DNA reads as TGTGCCAGCAGTCCTATTGGACTGGTCGTAGGCTACGAGCAGTACTTC. Amino acids: CASSPIGLVVGYEQYF.

This clonotype was detected ten times or more. This chain connects TRBV30 to TRBJ1-2; D unclear. Germline V gene sequence: CDR1 GTSNPN, CDR2 SVGIG (reference sequence). The ends were cut back, 1 base at V and 0 bases at J, with 6 bases in the middle. The CDR3 is 13 residues long. CDR3 nucleotides: TGTGCCTGGAGTGGGTTAACTAACTATGGCTACACCTTC. Its translation: CAWSGLTNYGYTF.

This clonotype has a count of ten or more. This rearrangement joins TRBV28 to TRBJ1-3, with 7 nucleotides matching TRBD1. The CDR3 totals 14 residues. V lost 4 bases and J lost 2; bases outside the gene matches: 2. Germline V gives CDR1 MDHEN, CDR2 SYDVKM. CDR3 in amino acids: CASSSTGTGNTIYF. The CDR3 coding sequence is TGTGCCAGCAGTTCGACAGGGACTGGAAACACCATATATTTT.

This clonotype was seen repeatedly, ten times or more. This chain uses TRBV29-1 with TRBJ2-7; D remains ambiguous. Trimming left V 6 bases short and J 2 bases short, with 14 bases between. Germline CDR1 reads SQVTM; CDR2 reads ANQGSEA. This CDR3 is 13 amino acids long. CDR3 region: CSVVKDPTYEQYF. DNA of the CDR3: TGCAGCGTCGTCAAGGATCCTACCTACGAGCAGTACTTC.

This clonotype occurred many times. The chain links TRBV29-1 to TRBJ2-7; TRBD1 might be the D (6 bases). CDR1 SQVTM and CDR2 ANQGSEA come from the germline V gene. CDR3 size: 11 residues. With 6 bases removed from V and 7 bases from J, the gap between germline ends came to 13 bases. The CDR3 region has the DNA TGCAGCGTGTACAGGGTTGGGGAGCAGTACTTC. It encodes CSVYRVGEQYF.

A few counts support this clonotype. This sequence joins TRBV6-2 or TRBV6-3 and TRBJ2-1; D is ambiguous. Germline assignment: CDR1 MNHEY and CDR2 SVGEGT. There are 13 residues in the CDR3. V was cut by 6 bases and J by 0 bases, with 6 bases left in between. CDR3 amino acids: CASSKSSYNEQFF. CDR3 nucleotide sequence: TGTGCCAGCAGCAAGAGCTCCTACAATGAGCAGTTCTTC.